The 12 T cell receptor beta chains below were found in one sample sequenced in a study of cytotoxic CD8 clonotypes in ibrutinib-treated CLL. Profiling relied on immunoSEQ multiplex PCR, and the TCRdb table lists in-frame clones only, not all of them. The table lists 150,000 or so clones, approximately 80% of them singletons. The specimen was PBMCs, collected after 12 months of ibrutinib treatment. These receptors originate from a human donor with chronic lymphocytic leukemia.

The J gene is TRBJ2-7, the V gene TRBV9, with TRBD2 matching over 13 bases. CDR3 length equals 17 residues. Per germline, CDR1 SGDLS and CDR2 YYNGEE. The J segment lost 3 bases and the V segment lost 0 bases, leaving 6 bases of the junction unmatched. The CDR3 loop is CASSVAPRTSGSYEQYF. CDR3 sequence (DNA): TGTGCCAGCAGCGTAGCTCCCCGGACTAGCGGGAGCTACGAGCAGTACTTC.

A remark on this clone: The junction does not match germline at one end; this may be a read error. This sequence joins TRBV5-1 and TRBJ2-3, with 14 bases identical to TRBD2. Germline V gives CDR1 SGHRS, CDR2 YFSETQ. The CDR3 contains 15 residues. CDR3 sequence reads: CASSHGTSGSARPHF. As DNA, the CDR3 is TGCGCCAGCAGCCACGGGACTAGCGGGAGTGCACGGCCTCATTTT. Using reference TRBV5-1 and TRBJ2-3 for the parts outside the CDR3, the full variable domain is KAGVTQTPRYLIKTRGQQVTLSCSPISGHRSVSWYQQTPGQGLQFLFEYFSETQRNKGNFPGRFSGRQFSNSRSEMNVSTLELGDSALYLCASSHGTSGSARPHFGPGTRLTVL.

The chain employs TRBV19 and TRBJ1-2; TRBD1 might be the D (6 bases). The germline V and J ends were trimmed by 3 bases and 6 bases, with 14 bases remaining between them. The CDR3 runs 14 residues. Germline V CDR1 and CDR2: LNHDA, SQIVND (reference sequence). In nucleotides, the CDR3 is TGTGCCAGTAGTATTCGGGGGGCGATGGATGGCTACACCTTC. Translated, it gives CASSIRGAMDGYTF.

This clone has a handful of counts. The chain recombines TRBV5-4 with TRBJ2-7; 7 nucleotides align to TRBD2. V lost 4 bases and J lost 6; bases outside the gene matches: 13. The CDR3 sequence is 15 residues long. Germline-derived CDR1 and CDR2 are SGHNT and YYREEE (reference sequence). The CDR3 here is CASSRLEGLSGEQYF. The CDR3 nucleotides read TGTGCCAGCAGCAGACTCGAGGGACTATCGGGCGAGCAGTACTTC.

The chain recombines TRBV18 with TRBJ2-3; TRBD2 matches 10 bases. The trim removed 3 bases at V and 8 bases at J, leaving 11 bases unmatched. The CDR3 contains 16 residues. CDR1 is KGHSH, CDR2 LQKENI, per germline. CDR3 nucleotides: TGTGCCAGCTCACCGGTCGGCCCTAGCGGGAGAGGTACGCAGTATTTT. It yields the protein CASSPVGPSGRGTQYF.

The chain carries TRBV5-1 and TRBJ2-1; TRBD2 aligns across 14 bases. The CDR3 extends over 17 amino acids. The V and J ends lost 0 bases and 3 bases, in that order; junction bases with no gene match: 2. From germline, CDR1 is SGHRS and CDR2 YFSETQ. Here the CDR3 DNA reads TGCGCCAGCAGCTTGGGACTAGCGGGAGGGCACTACAATGAGCAGTTCTTC. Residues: CASSLGLAGGHYNEQFF.

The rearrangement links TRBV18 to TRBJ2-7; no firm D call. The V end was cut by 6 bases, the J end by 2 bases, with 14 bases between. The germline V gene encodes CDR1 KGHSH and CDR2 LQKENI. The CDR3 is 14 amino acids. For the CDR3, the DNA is TGTGCCAGCTCCCAAAGTGGAGACGCCTACGAGCAGTACTTC. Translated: CASSQSGDAYEQYF.

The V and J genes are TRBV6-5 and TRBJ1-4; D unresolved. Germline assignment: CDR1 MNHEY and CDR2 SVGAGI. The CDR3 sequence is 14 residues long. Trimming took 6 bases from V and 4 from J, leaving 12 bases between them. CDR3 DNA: TGTGCCAGCAGCCTCGACGGATATAATGAAAAACTGTTTTTT. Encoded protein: CASSLDGYNEKLFF.

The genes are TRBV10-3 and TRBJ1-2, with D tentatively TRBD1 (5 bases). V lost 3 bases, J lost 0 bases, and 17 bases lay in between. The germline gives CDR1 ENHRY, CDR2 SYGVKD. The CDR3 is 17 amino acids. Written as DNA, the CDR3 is TGTGCCATCAGTGACCGTTTCAGGGCAATCCCTAACTATGGCTACACCTTC. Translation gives CAISDRFRAIPNYGYTF.

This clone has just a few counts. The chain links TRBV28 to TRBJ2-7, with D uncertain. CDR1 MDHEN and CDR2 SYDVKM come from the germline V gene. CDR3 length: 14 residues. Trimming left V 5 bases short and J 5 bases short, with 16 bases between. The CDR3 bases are TGTGCCAGCAGTCCCCGGACCCTCACCAACGAGCAGTACTTC. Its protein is CASSPRTLTNEQYF. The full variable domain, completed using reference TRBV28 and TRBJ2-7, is DVKVTQSSRYLVKRTGEKVFLECVQDMDHENMFWYRQDPGLGLRLIYFSYDVKMKEKGDIPEGYSVSREKKERFSLILESASTNQTSMYLCASSPRTLTNEQYFGPGTRLTVT.

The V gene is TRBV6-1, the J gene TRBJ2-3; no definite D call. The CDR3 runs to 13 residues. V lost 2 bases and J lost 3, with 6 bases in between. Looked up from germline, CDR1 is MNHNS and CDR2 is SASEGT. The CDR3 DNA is TGTGCCAGCAGTGAAACTCGTACAGATACGCAGTATTTT. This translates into CASSETRTDTQYF.

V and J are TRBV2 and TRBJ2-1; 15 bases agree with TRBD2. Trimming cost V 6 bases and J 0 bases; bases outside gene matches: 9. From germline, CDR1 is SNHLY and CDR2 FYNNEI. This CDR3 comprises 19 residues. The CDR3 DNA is TGTGCCAGCAGAGACGAGGGACTAGCGGGAGGAAACTCCTACAATGAGCAGTTCTTC. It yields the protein CASRDEGLAGGNSYNEQFF.